The 30 T cell receptor beta chains presented below share a single source sample, sequenced in a study of T-cell memory formation after mild COVID-19. MiXCR was run by TCRdb on the 5' RACE reads, yielding one entry per CDR3 protein. The sample has some 190,000 distinct CDR3 sequences; approximately 16% are singletons. Sequenced sample: PBMCs or a T cell subset sorted from them (not recorded which). Receptor source: an adult woman who had mild COVID-19 (a few samples of this study predate the infection). Cell type and time point are not known.

This clonotype was detected only a few times. This chain uses TRBV7-2 with TRBJ2-1; D is perhaps TRBD2 (5 bases). The CDR3 sequence is 13 residues long. Germline V gene lookup returns CDR1 SGHTA and CDR2 FQGNSA. Trimming shortened V by 5 bases and J by 8 bases, and 13 bases separated the two germline ends. For the CDR3, the DNA is TGTGCCAGCAGCCGCGACTATGTCGATGAGCAGTTCTTC. Translated, it gives CASSRDYVDEQFF.

The table lists this clonotype with a few counts. The rearrangement uses TRBV20-1 and TRBJ2-7; 9 bases agree with TRBD2. The CDR3 totals 15 residues. J gave up 1 base and V 0 bases, and 4 bases lay outside the gene matches. Germline V gene lookup returns CDR1 DFQATT and CDR2 SNEGSKA (reference sequence). This CDR3 reads CSARDQLAGSYEQYF. The CDR3 DNA is TGCAGTGCTAGAGATCAACTAGCGGGTTCCTACGAGCAGTACTTC.

This chain connects TRBV7-8 to TRBJ1-6; possible D gene TRBD1, 5 bases. The germline gives CDR1 SGHVS, CDR2 FQNEAQ. Trimming stripped 3 bases from V and 7 bases from J, with 16 bases between. The CDR3 runs to 16 residues. This CDR3 reads CASSLTTTAINSPLHF. The CDR3 coding sequence is TGTGCCAGCAGCTTGACGACGACAGCGATCAATTCACCCCTCCACTTT.

The rearrangement uses TRBV5-8 and TRBJ1-2; 7 bases map to TRBD1. With 5 bases clipped from V and 5 bases from J, the junction kept 12 bases outside the gene matches. CDR3 size: 15 residues. CDR1 SGHTS and CDR2 YDEGEE come from the germline V gene. CDR3 DNA sequence: TGTGCCAGCAGGCCCCGGCGACAGGGCCTTTATGGCTACACCTTC. Translation gives CASRPRRQGLYGYTF. The whole variable domain, remainder taken from reference TRBV5-8 and TRBJ1-2, is EAGVTQSPTHLIKTRGQQATLRCSPISGHTSVYWYQQALGLGLQFLLWYDEGEERNRGNFPPRFSGRQFPNYSSELNVNALELEDSALYLCASRPRRQGLYGYTFGSGTRLTVV.

The rearrangement joins TRBV12-3 or TRBV12-4 to TRBJ1-1, with TRBD1 matching 7 bases. V trimming: 6 bases; J trimming: 11 bases; junction bases outside the gene matches: 15. This CDR3 spans 14 amino acids. The CDR3 sequence is CASSTGTASRRAFF. CDR3 DNA sequence: TGTGCCAGCAGCACCGGGACAGCCTCTAGGAGGGCTTTCTTT.

The chain joins TRBV6-1 to TRBJ2-1, with 8 bases matching TRBD2. The CDR3 has 13 amino acids. In germline, CDR1 is MNHNS, CDR2 SASEGT. With 8 bases clipped from V and 4 bases from J, the junction kept 4 bases outside the gene matches. The CDR3 here is CASYGGVYNEQFF. Here the CDR3 DNA reads TGTGCCAGCTACGGGGGGGTTTACAATGAGCAGTTCTTC.

The sample holds a few counts of this clonotype. V usage is TRBV5-1 and J usage is TRBJ2-2; the D gene is possibly TRBD1 (5 bases). CDR3 length equals 15 residues. The V end lost 0 bases, the J end lost 4 bases, and 10 bases lay between the germline ends. Germline values: CDR1 SGHRS, CDR2 YFSETQ. CDR3 region: CASSLDRRGTGELFF. CDR3 nucleotides: TGCGCCAGCAGCTTGGACAGGCGAGGCACCGGGGAGCTGTTTTTT.

This chain links TRBV5-4 with TRBJ2-3; 8 nucleotides line up with TRBD2. The V segment lost 3 bases and the J segment 5 bases; nucleotides outside the gene matches: 11. CDR3 size: 16 residues. Germline V lookup: CDR1 SGHNT, CDR2 YYREEE (reference sequence). CDR3 DNA sequence: TGTGCCAGCAGCTCAGGAGGACTAGCTTCCCAAGATACGCAGTATTTT. Protein product: CASSSGGLASQDTQYF.

The chain couples TRBV12-3 or TRBV12-4 to TRBJ1-5, with 9 bases fitting TRBD1. The junction had 6 bases not matched to a gene; V was cut back by 6 bases and J by 6 bases. The CDR3 spans 14 residues. Here the CDR3 reads CASRRGTGTQPQHF. CDR3 nucleotide sequence: TGTGCCAGCAGGCGCGGGACAGGGACTCAGCCCCAGCATTTT.

CDR3 sequence reads: CATSDSTGSGTEAFF. CDR3 bases: TGTGCCACCAGTGATTCCACAGGGAGCGGCACTGAAGCTTTCTTT. The V call is TRBV24-1, the J call TRBJ1-1; D possibly corresponds to TRBD1 (6 bases). The germline CDR1 and CDR2 sequences are KGHDR and SFDVKD. There are 15 residues in the CDR3. V was shortened by 2 bases and J by 4 bases, with 13 bases between the two germline ends.

This clonotype came up a few times. The CDR3 sequence is CASSPLAKNIQYF. The CDR3, as DNA: TGTGCCAGCAGTCCCCTGGCCAAAAACATTCAGTACTTC. This chain joins TRBV7-9 and TRBJ2-4; D gene ambiguous. This CDR3 spans 13 amino acids. Germline lookup yields CDR1 SEHNR and CDR2 FQNEAQ (reference sequence). V dropped 6 bases and J dropped 1 base, with 7 bases sitting between them.

This clonotype has just a few counts. The chain links TRBV6-1 to TRBJ2-1; 15 bases are a match to TRBD2. Germline CDR1 and CDR2: MNHNS and SASEGT. The junction had 2 bases not matched to a gene; V was cut back by 2 bases and J by 9 bases. The CDR3 sequence is 15 residues long. The chain's CDR3 is CASSERTSGGGEQFF. The CDR3 DNA reads TGTGCCAGCAGTGAACGGACTAGCGGGGGGGGTGAGCAGTTCTTC.

The chain is built from TRBV12-3 or TRBV12-4 and TRBJ2-1, with TRBD2 matching over 8 bases. After removal of 6 bases from V and 7 bases from J, the junction contained 11 bases not matched to a gene. There are 15 residues in the CDR3. The CDR3 sequence: CASSPLSGSKNEQFF. The CDR3 DNA sequence: TGTGCCAGCAGCCCACTAAGCGGGAGTAAGAATGAGCAGTTCTTC.

The V call is TRBV5-1, the J call TRBJ2-1, with TRBD2 identical over 8 bases. With 4 bases clipped from V and 8 bases from J, the junction kept 8 bases outside the gene matches. CDR1 SGHRS and CDR2 YFSETQ come from the germline V gene. CDR3 length: 14 amino acids. CDR3 nucleotides: TGCGCCAGCAGCACCGGGGGGGCGGACGATGAGCAGTTCTTC. It specifies CASSTGGADDEQFF.

J is TRBJ2-7 and V is TRBV5-4; D might be TRBD2 (6 bases). V gave up 3 bases and J gave up 0 bases, with 13 bases separating them. The CDR3 length is 15 residues. CDR1 is SGHNT, CDR2 YYREEE, per germline (reference sequence). The DNA for the CDR3 is TGTGCCAGCAGCTACCCGGGAGTCAGCTCCTACGAGCAGTACTTC. This sequence encodes CASSYPGVSSYEQYF.

CDR3 residues: CASSPRDSSYEQYF. The CDR3 nucleotides are TGTGCCAGCAGCCCCCGGGACAGCTCCTACGAGCAGTACTTC. V and J are TRBV6-2 or TRBV6-3 and TRBJ2-7; 7 positions agree with TRBD1. The CDR3 runs 14 residues. V was clipped by 6 bases and J by 0 bases; unmatched bases: 5. Germline V gene sequence: CDR1 MNHEY, CDR2 SVGEGT.

The CDR3, as DNA: TGCGCCAGCAGCCCGGACCTAGGGGGAAAGCAGCCCCAGCATTTT. It translates to CASSPDLGGKQPQHF. This chain links TRBV5-1 with TRBJ1-5, with D tentatively TRBD1 (6 bases). The V gene's germline CDR1 is SGHRS and CDR2 YFSETQ. The CDR3 length is 15 residues. V shed 4 bases and J shed 7 bases, with 18 bases lying between them.

The CDR3 DNA follows: TGTGCCAGCAGACTCGACCTCTCCTACAATGAGCAGTTCTTC. It translates to CASRLDLSYNEQFF. This rearrangement joins TRBV6-5 to TRBJ2-1; no definite D call. V lost 6 bases and J lost 0, with 9 bases in between. Per germline, CDR1 MNHEY and CDR2 SVGAGI. This CDR3 has 14 residues.

This clonotype appeared many times. The genes are TRBV10-3 and TRBJ1-6; D not resolved. Deletions cut 6 bases from V and 1 base from J, with 7 bases between. Germline V gene lookup returns CDR1 ENHRY and CDR2 SYGVKD. This CDR3 has 14 residues. CDR3 region: CAIRRDSYNSPLHF. CDR3 coding DNA: TGTGCCATCAGGCGGGATTCCTATAATTCACCCCTCCACTTT.

This clonotype was picked up a small number of times. The J gene is TRBJ1-1, the V gene TRBV3-1; the D is unclear. CDR3 length: 12 amino acids. Trimming shortened V by 8 bases and J by 3 bases, and 10 bases separated the two germline ends. From germline, CDR1 is LGHDT and CDR2 YNNKEL (reference sequence). CDR3 nucleotides: TGTGCCAGCGGCCCTGGGGACACTGAAGCTTTCTTT. Translation: CASGPGDTEAFF.

This clonotype was detected a few times. V and J are TRBV7-9 and TRBJ2-5; D ambiguous. V was cut by 1 base and J by 2 bases, with 8 bases left in between. This CDR3 has 14 residues. The germline V gene has CDR1 SEHNR and CDR2 FQNEAQ (reference sequence). The CDR3 nucleotides read TGTGCCAGCAGCTTAGATCTCAGACAAGAGACCCAGTACTTC. The encoded protein is CASSLDLRQETQYF.

The J gene is TRBJ2-3, the V gene TRBV7-6; 8 bases agree with TRBD1. Germline values: CDR1 SGHVS, CDR2 FNYEAQ. V lost 2 bases to trimming and J lost 2 bases; unmatched junction nucleotides: 12. The CDR3 is made up of 18 amino acids. CDR3 residues: CASSLFGTGQGHTDTQYF. The DNA of the CDR3 is TGTGCCAGCAGCTTATTTGGGACCGGACAGGGTCACACAGATACGCAGTATTTT. Together with reference TRBV7-6 and TRBJ2-3, the CDR3 gives the full variable domain: GAGVSQSPRYKVTKRGQDVALRCDPISGHVSLYWYRQALGQGPEFLTYFNYEAQQDKSGLPNDRFSAERPEGSISTLTIQRTEQRDSAMYRCASSLFGTGQGHTDTQYFGPGTRLTVL.

This clonotype was recorded a few times. The V gene is TRBV29-1, the J gene TRBJ2-1; D perhaps matches TRBD1 (6 bases). In germline, CDR1 is SQVTM, CDR2 ANQGSEA. The CDR3 contains 16 residues. Trimming shortened V by 3 bases and J by 8 bases, and 23 bases separated the two germline ends. The CDR3 sequence is CSVDPRLRGRPDEQFF. Written as DNA, the CDR3 is TGCAGCGTTGACCCGCGACTCAGGGGCCGCCCCGATGAGCAGTTCTTC.

In its sample, this clonotype was seen many times. V gene TRBV12-3 or TRBV12-4 combines with J gene TRBJ1-1, with TRBD1 as a possible D gene (5 bases). Trimming shortened V by 5 bases and J by 6 bases, and 16 bases separated the two germline ends. The CDR3 contains 14 residues. The CDR3: CASSLQGGRSEAFF. Written as DNA, the CDR3 is TGTGCCAGCAGTCTCCAGGGAGGTAGGTCTGAAGCTTTCTTT.

This clonotype was seen a handful of times. The chain uses TRBV19 and TRBJ2-2; weak D call: TRBD1 (6 bases). Germline V gene sequence: CDR1 LNHDA, CDR2 SQIVND (reference sequence). The CDR3 totals 15 residues. Deletions cut 2 bases from V and 1 base from J, with 8 bases between. CDR3: CASSIQGLNTGELFF. In nucleotides, the CDR3 is TGTGCCAGTAGTATACAGGGGTTGAACACCGGGGAGCTGTTTTTT.

CDR3 in amino acids: CASSQEGRTTNGYTF. The CDR3 DNA sequence: TGCGCCAGCAGCCAAGAGGGCAGGACTACGAATGGCTACACCTTC. V gene TRBV4-1 combines with J gene TRBJ1-2; D not certain. This CDR3 comprises 15 residues. Trimming cost V 0 bases and J 6 bases, with 14 bases left between them. Germline CDR1 is MGHRA and CDR2 is YSYEKL.

The rearrangement joins TRBV25-1 to TRBJ1-2, with a possible D match to TRBD1 (5 bases). Trimming removed 3 bases at V and 4 bases at J, with 15 bases between. The CDR3 loop spans 15 amino acids. Germline loops: CDR1 MGHDK, CDR2 SYGVNS. The CDR3 here is CASSEPGTLAYGYTF. For the CDR3, the DNA is TGTGCCAGCAGTGAGCCAGGGACTCTAGCCTATGGCTACACCTTC.

This chain links TRBV2 with TRBJ1-5, with D unresolved. From germline, CDR1 is SNHLY and CDR2 FYNNEI. This CDR3 region has 13 residues. Trimming pared 3 bases from V and 4 bases from J, leaving 7 bases between. CDR3 sequence reads: CASSDPVNQPQHF. The CDR3 DNA sequence: TGTGCCAGCAGTGATCCGGTAAATCAGCCCCAGCATTTT.

The V gene is TRBV11-2, the J gene TRBJ2-2; 13 bases are a match to TRBD2. Trimming at V came to 5 bases and at J to 7 bases, leaving 10 bases not matched to a gene. CDR1 is SGHAT, CDR2 FQNNGV, per germline. The CDR3 totals 17 residues. This CDR3 is CASSLGTSGTRSGELFF. The CDR3 DNA is TGTGCCAGCAGCCTAGGGACTAGCGGGACCAGGAGCGGGGAGCTGTTTTTT.

This chain connects TRBV7-3 to TRBJ2-3; the D gene is possibly TRBD2 (6 bases). V was trimmed by 5 bases and J by 1 base, leaving 16 bases between them. CDR1 and CDR2 from the germline V gene are SGHTA and FQGTGA. This CDR3 comprises 16 residues. This chain's CDR3 is CASSLGLGGRTDTQYF. Written as DNA, the CDR3 is TGTGCCAGCAGCCTTGGGCTGGGGGGACGCACAGATACGCAGTATTTT.